This paragraph reports one TCR beta chain. This sample is drawn from a study of technical replicates of blood from four donors. Assay: immunoSEQ multiplex PCR; the TCRdb copy retains only in-frame clones and omits some. The sample consists of roughly 70,000 clones, nearly 98% of them appearing once. The sample comprised T cells isolated from PBMCs. The clonotype originates from a human donor in good health.

CDR3: CASSFRDSSYGYTF. The CDR3 region has the DNA TGTGCCAGCAGCTTCCGGGACAGCTCTTATGGCTACACCTTC. The rearrangement links TRBV5-8 to TRBJ1-2; 7 bases line up with TRBD1. The germline V gene encodes CDR1 SGHTS and CDR2 YDEGEE. The junction had 6 bases not matched to a gene; V was cut back by 2 bases and J by 5 bases. The CDR3 consists of 14 residues.